This TCR beta chain was sequenced for a study of T cell responses to AZD1222 COVID-19 vaccine. Trimming removed 2 bases from V and 3 bases from J; junction bases left unmatched: 2. The CDR3 runs to 15 residues. Germline CDR1 KGHSH, CDR2 LQKENI. Profiling relied on immunoSEQ multiplex PCR, and the TCRdb table lists in-frame clones only, not all of them. This sample has more than 100,000 clones, with about 90% found just once. The specimen comprised peripheral blood, sampled on day 0 of AZD1222 vaccination. The receptor comes from an adult in good health. The rearrangement links TRBV18 to TRBJ2-2, with 8 bases fitting TRBD2. The CDR3: CASSPTSGDTGELFF. CDR3 DNA: TGTGCCAGCTCACCAACTAGCGGAGACACCGGGGAGCTGTTTTTT.